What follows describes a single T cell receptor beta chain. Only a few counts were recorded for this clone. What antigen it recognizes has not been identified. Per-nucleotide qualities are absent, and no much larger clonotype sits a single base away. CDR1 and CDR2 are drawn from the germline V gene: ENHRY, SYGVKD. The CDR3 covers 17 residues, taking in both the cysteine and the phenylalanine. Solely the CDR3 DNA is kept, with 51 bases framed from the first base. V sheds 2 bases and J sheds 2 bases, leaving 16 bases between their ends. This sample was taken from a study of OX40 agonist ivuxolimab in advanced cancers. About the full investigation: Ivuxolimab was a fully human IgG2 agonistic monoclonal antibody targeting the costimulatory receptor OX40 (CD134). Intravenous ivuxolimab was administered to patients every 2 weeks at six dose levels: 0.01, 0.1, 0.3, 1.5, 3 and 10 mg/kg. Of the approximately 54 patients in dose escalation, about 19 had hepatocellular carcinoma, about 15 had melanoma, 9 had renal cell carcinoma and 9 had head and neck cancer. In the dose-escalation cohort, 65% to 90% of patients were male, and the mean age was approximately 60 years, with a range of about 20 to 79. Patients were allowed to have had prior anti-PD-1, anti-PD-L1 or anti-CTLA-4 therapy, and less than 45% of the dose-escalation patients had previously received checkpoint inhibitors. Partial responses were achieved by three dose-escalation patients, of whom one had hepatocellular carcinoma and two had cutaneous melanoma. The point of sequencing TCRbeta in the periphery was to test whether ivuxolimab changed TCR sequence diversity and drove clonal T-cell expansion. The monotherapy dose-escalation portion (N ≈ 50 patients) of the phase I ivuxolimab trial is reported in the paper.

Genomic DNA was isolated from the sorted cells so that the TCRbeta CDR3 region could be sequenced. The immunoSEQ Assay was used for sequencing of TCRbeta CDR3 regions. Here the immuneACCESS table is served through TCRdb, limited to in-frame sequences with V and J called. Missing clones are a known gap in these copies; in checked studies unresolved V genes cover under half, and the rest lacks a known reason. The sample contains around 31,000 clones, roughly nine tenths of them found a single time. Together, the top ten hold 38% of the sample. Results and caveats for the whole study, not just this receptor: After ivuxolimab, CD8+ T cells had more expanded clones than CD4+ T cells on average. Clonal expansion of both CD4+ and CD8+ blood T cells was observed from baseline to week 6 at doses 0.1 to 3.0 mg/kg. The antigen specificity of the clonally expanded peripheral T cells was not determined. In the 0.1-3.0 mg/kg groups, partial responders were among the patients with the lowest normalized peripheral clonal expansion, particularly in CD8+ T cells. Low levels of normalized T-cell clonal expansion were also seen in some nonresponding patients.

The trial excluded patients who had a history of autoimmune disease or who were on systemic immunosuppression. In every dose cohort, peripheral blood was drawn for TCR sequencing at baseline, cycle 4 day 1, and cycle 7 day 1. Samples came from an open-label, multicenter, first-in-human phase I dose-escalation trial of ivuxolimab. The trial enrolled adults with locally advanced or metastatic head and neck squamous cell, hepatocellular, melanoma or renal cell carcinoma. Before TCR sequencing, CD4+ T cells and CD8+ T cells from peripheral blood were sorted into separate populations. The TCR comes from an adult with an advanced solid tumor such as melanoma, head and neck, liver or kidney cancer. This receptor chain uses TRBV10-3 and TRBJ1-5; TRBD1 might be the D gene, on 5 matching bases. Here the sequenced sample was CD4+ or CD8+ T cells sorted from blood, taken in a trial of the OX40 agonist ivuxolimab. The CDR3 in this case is CAISEMGDRYGNQPQHF. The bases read TGTGCCATCAGTGAGATGGGGGACCGGTATGGCAATCAGCCCCAGCATTTT.